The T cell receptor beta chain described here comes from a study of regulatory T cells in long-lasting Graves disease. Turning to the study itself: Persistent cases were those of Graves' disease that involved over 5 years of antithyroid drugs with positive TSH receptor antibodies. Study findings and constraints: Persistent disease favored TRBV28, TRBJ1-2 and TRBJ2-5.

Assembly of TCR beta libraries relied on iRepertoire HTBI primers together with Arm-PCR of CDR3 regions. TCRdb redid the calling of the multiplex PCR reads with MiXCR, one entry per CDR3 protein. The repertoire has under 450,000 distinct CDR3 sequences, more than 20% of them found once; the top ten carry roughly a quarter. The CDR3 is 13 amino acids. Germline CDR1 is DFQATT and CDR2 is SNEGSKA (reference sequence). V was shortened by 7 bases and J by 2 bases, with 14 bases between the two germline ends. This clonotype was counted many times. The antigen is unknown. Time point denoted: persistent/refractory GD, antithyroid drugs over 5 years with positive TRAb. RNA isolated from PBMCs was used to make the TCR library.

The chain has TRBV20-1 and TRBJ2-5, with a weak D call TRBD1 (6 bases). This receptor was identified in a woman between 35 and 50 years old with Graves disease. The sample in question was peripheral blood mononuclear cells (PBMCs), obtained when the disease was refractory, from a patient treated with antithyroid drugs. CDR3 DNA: TGCAGTGTCCCCGGGACACAGCAAGAGACCCAGTACTTC. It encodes CSVPGTQQETQYF.